This T cell receptor (beta chain) is from a study of T cells in Graves' hyperthyroidism and ophthalmopathy. Germline V CDR1 and CDR2: SNHLY, FYNNEI. The CDR3 spans 16 residues. J was trimmed by 2 bases and V by 1 base; bases with no gene match: 5. Amplified TCR beta CDR3 regions derived from RNA transcripts. With the HTBI primer set, the TCR CDR3 went through a first round of RT-PCR. TCRdb re-analysed the multiplex PCR reads in MiXCR, keeping a single row per CDR3 protein. This table holds fewer than 450,000 distinct CDR3 sequences, approximately 18% found once. Sequencing was done on a sample of blood. The sequence was obtained from a woman aged 25-40 years with Graves' hyperthyroidism that later progressed to Graves' ophthalmopathy. The chain links TRBV2 to TRBJ2-1; 7 bases line up with TRBD2. The CDR3 coding sequence is TGTGCCAGCAGTGAAGAGACTAGCATCACCTACAATGAGCAGTTCTTC. Its translation: CASSEETSITYNEQFF.